One sample yielded the 28 T cell receptor beta chains listed below, sequenced in a study of read filtering for tumor transcriptome and immune sequencing. The library was built from about 400 ng RNA with molecular barcoded adaptors for alpha/delta and beta/gamma chains. One entry per CDR3 protein, called by TCRdb with MiXCR from the reads. The sample comprises approximately 58,000 distinct CDR3 sequences, roughly 20% of which are singletons, and approximately 18% rests with the top ten. Material: a population of CD138-negative cells sorted from bone marrow. These receptors came from a donor at least 40 years old with multiple myeloma.

This clonotype was seen a few times. The junction and the germline gene differ at one end; a read error may be behind it. The V call is TRBV6-6, the J call TRBJ1-6; D is ambiguous. Germline V gives CDR1 MNHNY, CDR2 SVGAGI (reference sequence). This CDR3 comprises 15 residues. The CDR3 region is CASRLLSSYNSPLLF. The CDR3 bases are TGTGCCAGCAGACTGCTGAGCTCCTATAATTCACCCCTCCTCTTT.

This clonotype came up many times. The chain employs TRBV5-1 and TRBJ2-2, with 9 bases aligning to TRBD1. CDR1 SGHRS and CDR2 YFSETQ come from the germline V gene. This CDR3 spans 15 amino acids. Trimming at V came to 4 bases and at J to 5 bases, leaving 6 bases not matched to a gene. As DNA, the CDR3 is TGCGCCAGCAGCGCCTACAGGGGGCAAACCGGGGAGCTGTTTTTT. It specifies CASSAYRGQTGELFF.

This clonotype was counted a few times. The chain has TRBV7-9 and TRBJ1-5, with no clear D. The length of the CDR3 is 14 residues. Trimming pared 6 bases from V and 3 bases from J, leaving 12 bases between. Germline V gene sequence: CDR1 SEHNR, CDR2 FQNEAQ (reference sequence). The CDR3 spells CASSPGPYNQPQHF. The DNA for the CDR3 is TGTGCCAGCAGTCCAGGACCGTACAATCAGCCCCAGCATTTT. The variable domain in full, completed from reference TRBV7-9 and TRBJ1-5, reads DTGVSQNPRHKITKRGQNVTFRCDPISEHNRLYWYRQTLGQGPEFLTYFQNEAQLEKSRLLSDRFSAERPKGSFSTLEIQRTEQGDSAMYLCASSPGPYNQPQHFGDGTRLSIL.

This clonotype was seen at least ten times. The CDR3: CASSSGRRTYEQYF. The CDR3 DNA reads TGTGCCAGCAGTTCCGGCAGGAGAACCTACGAGCAGTACTTC. The rearrangement joins TRBV6-5 to TRBJ2-7, with D uncertain. Trimming shortened V by 4 bases and J by 2 bases, and 12 bases separated the two germline ends. The CDR3 runs 14 residues. Looked up from germline, CDR1 is MNHEY and CDR2 is SVGAGI.

In its sample, this clonotype was seen many times. V gene TRBV20-1 combines with J gene TRBJ2-2; 8 positions agree with TRBD1. Germline V gene sequence: CDR1 DFQATT, CDR2 SNEGSKA (reference sequence). Germline trimming cut 6 bases from V and 3 bases from J; bases unmatched to any gene: 3. This CDR3 has 13 residues. The CDR3, as DNA: TGCAGTGCCCGGACAGGGTACACCGGGGAGCTGTTTTTT. As protein: CSARTGYTGELFF.

This clonotype was picked up a small number of times. The gene calls are TRBV29-1 and TRBJ1-2; TRBD1 is a possible D gene (6 bases). Germline CDR1 reads SQVTM; CDR2 reads ANQGSEA. Trimming stripped 4 bases from V and 1 base from J, with 16 bases between. This CDR3 spans 15 amino acids. In DNA, the CDR3 is TGCAGCGTTGGGGACCAGGGGATTCTTAACTATGGCTACACCTTC. It yields the protein CSVGDQGILNYGYTF.

This clonotype was seen ten or more times. This chain connects TRBV5-4 to TRBJ2-1; weak D call: TRBD1 (5 bases). This CDR3 is 13 amino acids long. Germline V CDR1 and CDR2: SGHNT, YYREEE (reference sequence). Trimming stripped 4 bases from V and 4 bases from J, with 9 bases between. The CDR3 loop is CASSIDSYNEQFF. In nucleotides, the CDR3 is TGTGCCAGCAGCATTGACAGTTACAATGAGCAGTTCTTC. Together with reference TRBV5-4 and TRBJ2-1, the CDR3 gives the full variable domain: ETGVTQSPTHLIKTRGQQVTLRCSSQSGHNTVSWYQQALGQGPQFIFQYYREEENGRGNFPPRFSGLQFPNYSSELNVNALELDDSALYLCASSIDSYNEQFFGPGTRLTVL.

Concerning this clonotype itself: A much larger clone sits a single nucleotide away, making a read error possible. V usage is TRBV2 and J usage is TRBJ2-2; either TRBD1 or TRBD2 may supply D (5 bases each). The CDR3 contains 16 residues. Germline CDR1 SNHLY, CDR2 FYNNEI. This chain's CDR3 is CASSEQGTSNTGELYF. CDR3 in DNA: TGTGCCAGCAGTGAGCAGGGAACTTCGAACACCGGGGAGCTGTATTTT.

A word on this clonotype: A much larger clone lies a single base off, so this may be a read error. V gene TRBV11-2 combines with J gene TRBJ2-5; D unclear. CDR1 and CDR2 (germline): SGHAT, FQNNGV. This CDR3 has 12 amino acids. The CDR3 protein is CASSLAKEAQYF. DNA of the CDR3: TGTGCCAGCAGCTTAGCCAAAGAGGCCCAGTACTTC. Full variable domain (remainder filled in from reference TRBV11-2 and TRBJ2-5): EAGVAQSPRYKIIEKRQSVAFWCNPISGHATLYWYQQILGQGPKLLIQFQNNGVVDDSQLPKDRFSAERLKGVDSTLKIQPAKLEDSAVYLCASSLAKEAQYFGPGTRLLVL.

This clonotype was recorded at least ten times. The V and J genes are TRBV19 and TRBJ2-6; maybe TRBD1 (6 bases). CDR3 length: 18 amino acids. Germline lookup yields CDR1 LNHDA and CDR2 SQIVND (reference sequence). V lost 3 bases and J lost 2, with 17 bases in between. The CDR3 DNA is TGTGCCAGTAGTATGAGGGGACATCTGAATCCTGGGGCCAACGTCCTGACTTTC. This gives the protein CASSMRGHLNPGANVLTF. Complete variable domain (other parts from reference TRBV19 and TRBJ2-6): DGGITQSPKYLFRKEGQNVTLSCEQNLNHDAMYWYRQDPGQGLRLIYYSQIVNDFQKGDIAEGYSVSREKKESFPLTVTSAQKNPTAFYLCASSMRGHLNPGANVLTFGAGSRLTVL.

The rearrangement links TRBV12-3 or TRBV12-4 to TRBJ1-2, with D perhaps matching TRBD1 (5 bases). V lost 3 bases, J lost 2 bases, and 10 bases lay in between. The CDR3 loop spans 14 amino acids. CDR3 sequence: CASSLGRTNYGYTF. Written as DNA, the CDR3 is TGTGCCAGCAGTTTGGGGCGGACGAACTATGGCTACACCTTC.

This clonotype was recorded a few times. This clone may be a read error of a much larger clone one base away. The chain uses TRBV20-1 and TRBJ1-1, with D unclear. Germline-derived CDR1 and CDR2 are DFQATT and SNEGSKA (reference sequence). The CDR3 contains 15 residues. The CDR3 region has the DNA TGCAGTGCTAGAGACCCCGCAGAAATGAACACTGAAGCTTCCTTT. It codes for CSARDPAEMNTEASF.

About this clonotype: It may be a read error: a sequence one base away is much more abundant. V gene TRBV5-1 combines with J gene TRBJ2-1, with D tentatively TRBD2 (6 bases). In germline, CDR1 is SGHRS, CDR2 YFSETQ. The CDR3 runs to 15 residues. The CDR3, as DNA: TGCGCCAGCAGCGACCGGCCGGAGGGTTACAATGAGCAGCTCTTC. Protein product: CASSDRPEGYNEQLF.

V usage is TRBV5-6 and J usage is TRBJ2-5; 8 nucleotides line up with TRBD1. The J segment lost 5 bases and the V segment lost 3 bases, leaving 6 bases of the junction unmatched. The length of the CDR3 is 14 residues. In germline, CDR1 is SGHDT, CDR2 YYEEEE. CDR3 bases: TGTGCCAGCAGCTGGGCAGGGGGCTACGAGACCCAGTACTTC. Translated: CASSWAGGYETQYF.

A remark on this clonotype: A much larger clone lies one base from this, so it may be a read error. The chain couples TRBV6-5 to TRBJ2-1; 10 bases map to TRBD1. CDR1 is MNHEY and CDR2 is SVGAGI in the germline V gene. This CDR3 spans 14 amino acids. V lost 8 bases to trimming and J lost 7 bases; unmatched junction nucleotides: 8. The CDR3: CASGGTGAGNEQFF. The CDR3 DNA sequence: TGTGCCAGCGGGGGGACAGGGGCAGGGAATGAGCAGTTCTTC.

As concerns this clonotype: A read error is likely here: a far larger clone is one base away. The genes are TRBV11-3 and TRBJ2-1; D ambiguous. Germline V gene lookup returns CDR1 SGHNT and CDR2 YENEEA. The CDR3 sequence is 11 residues long. The CDR3 nucleotides are TGTGCCAACAGCTATACCGATGAGCAGTTCTTC. Translation gives CANSYTDEQFF.

This clonotype was observed a single time. This CDR3 is missing its conserved last phenylalanine or tryptophan, likely due to a read error. Because the CDR3's place on the DNA is in doubt, the DNA is left out and the CDR3 is given as listed by TCRdb. The genes are TRBV20-1 and TRBJ2-1; whether TRBD2, the table's D call, matches the DNA was not checked. The germline CDR1 and CDR2 sequences are DFQATT and SNEGSKA (reference sequence). With termini counted, the CDR3 has 18 amino acids. This chain's CDR3 is CSARAASGRASSYNEQLC.

The chain has TRBV28 and TRBJ1-1; D is undetermined. The CDR3 has 15 residues. CDR1 is MDHEN and CDR2 is SYDVKM in the germline V gene. V was clipped by 1 base and J by 0 bases, with 9 bases between them. The CDR3 coding sequence is TGTGCCAGCAGTTTATTTCAGGCGCTGAACACTGAAGCTTTCTTT. Encoded protein: CASSLFQALNTEAFF.

The table lists this clonotype with many counts. The chain carries TRBV6-5 and TRBJ1-1, with a weak D call TRBD1 (5 bases). Trimming removed 5 bases from V and 5 bases from J, with 15 bases in between. The CDR3 has 14 amino acids. The V gene's germline CDR1 is MNHEY and CDR2 SVGAGI. The CDR3 nucleotides are TGTGCCAGCAGTCCCACGGGGGGTGGAACTGAAGCTTTCTTT. Protein: CASSPTGGGTEAFF.

This clonotype was detected only a few times. The CDR3 DNA sequence: TGTGCCAGCAGCTGGGATAGCGGGGAGCAGTTCTTC. The encoded protein is CASSWDSGEQFF. The rearrangement joins TRBV7-3 to TRBJ2-1, with TRBD2 matching 7 bases. This CDR3 is built from 12 residues. CDR1 is SGHTA, CDR2 FQGTGA, per germline. The V and J ends lost 4 bases and 10 bases, in that order; junction bases with no gene match: 4.

In this sample, this clonotype turned up many times. The V gene is TRBV20-1, the J gene TRBJ2-7; D is unresolved. Germline loops: CDR1 DFQATT, CDR2 SNEGSKA (reference sequence). Trimming cost V 3 bases and J 5 bases, with 17 bases left between them. The CDR3 runs 14 residues. DNA of the CDR3: TGCAGTGCTAGTCCGAATAATAGGCTTCACGAGCAGTACTTC. This sequence encodes CSASPNNRLHEQYF.

A remark on this clonotype: This may be a read error, as it is one base from a much larger clone. A read error is likely, as this CDR3 ends without the conserved phenylalanine or tryptophan. The rearrangement uses TRBV5-1 and TRBJ2-7, with 7 bases aligning to TRBD1. Looked up from germline, CDR1 is SGHRS and CDR2 is YFSETQ. CDR3 length: 16 amino acids. The junction had 11 bases not matched to a gene; V was cut back by 4 bases and J by 1 base. CDR3 region: CASSPAGTASSYEQYL. CDR3 bases: TGCGCCAGCAGCCCGGCCGGGACAGCGAGTTCCTACGAGCAGTACTTA.

This clonotype has a count of ten or more. This chain joins TRBV20-1 and TRBJ2-7, with 10 bases that match TRBD2. The CDR3 loop spans 14 amino acids. The V gene's germline CDR1 is DFQATT and CDR2 SNEGSKA (reference sequence). The ends lost 6 bases at V and 3 bases at J; junction bases unmatched: 8. The CDR3 nucleotides read TGCAGTGCAACGGGACTAGCGAATGGCTACGAGCAGTACTTC. Its protein is CSATGLANGYEQYF.

This clonotype showed up many times. The chain uses TRBV7-9 and TRBJ2-6; D is unresolved. Germline V CDR1 and CDR2: SEHNR, FQNEAQ (reference sequence). This CDR3 has 13 amino acids. The ends were cut back, 4 bases at V and 3 bases at J, with 4 bases in the middle. CDR3 loop: CASSSSGANVLTF. CDR3 DNA sequence: TGTGCCAGCAGCTCTAGTGGGGCCAACGTCCTGACTTTC.

This clonotype came up many times. The rearrangement joins TRBV20-1 to TRBJ2-3; D possibly uses TRBD1 or TRBD2 (5 bases each). Trimming pared 1 base from V and 2 bases from J, leaving 16 bases between. CDR1 and CDR2 from the germline V gene are DFQATT and SNEGSKA (reference sequence). This CDR3 is built from 16 residues. The CDR3 is CSARGDWGSVTDTQYF. CDR3 bases: TGCAGTGCTAGAGGAGATTGGGGGTCGGTCACAGATACGCAGTATTTT.

In regard to this clonotype: This may be a read error: a much more frequent sequence differs by one nucleotide. The V gene is TRBV10-3, the J gene TRBJ2-3; no reliable D call. CDR3 size: 13 residues. The V gene's germline CDR1 is ENHRY and CDR2 SYGVKD. The V and J ends lost 2 bases and 2 bases respectively, with 5 bases between them. This CDR3 reads CAISETDTDTQYF. The CDR3 nucleotides are TGTGCCATCAGTGAGACAGACACAGATACGCAGTATTTT.

V usage is TRBV20-1 and J usage is TRBJ2-7; D gene ambiguous. Trimming cost V 3 bases and J 3 bases, with 18 bases left between them. Germline CDR1 reads DFQATT; CDR2 reads SNEGSKA (reference sequence). The CDR3 has 15 residues. As DNA, the CDR3 is TGCAGTGCTAGTGATCTAGGTGGAGCAGTCTACGAGCAGTACTTC. It encodes CSASDLGGAVYEQYF.

This clonotype was recorded many times. CDR3 region: CSVDGPSREQYF. Written as DNA, the CDR3 is TGCAGCGTTGACGGGCCATCTCGAGAGCAGTACTTC. The J gene is TRBJ2-7, the V gene TRBV29-1, with D uncertain. V shed 3 bases and J shed 7 bases, with 13 bases lying between them. Germline CDR1 reads SQVTM; CDR2 reads ANQGSEA. There are 12 residues in the CDR3.